These 12 T cell receptor beta chains were sequenced from one sample in a study of shared clonotypes between healthy human individuals. Profiled with immunoSEQ multiplex PCR; TCRdb holds only in-frame clones, not every one. The table includes about 110,000 clones, about 67% detected once. Sequencing was carried out using memory CD8+ T cells sorted from blood. Subset defined: CD45RO+ cells pooled with CCR7-negative TemRA cells. These TCRs come from a woman aged 25 to 39 in good health.

This clone was seen only a few times. This sequence joins TRBV9 and TRBJ2-2, with unresolved D. Trimming took 4 bases from V and 2 from J, leaving 9 bases between them. The CDR3 runs 14 residues. The germline V gene has CDR1 SGDLS and CDR2 YYNGEE. DNA of the CDR3: TGTGCCAGCAGCTATAGTGCAAACACCGGGGAGCTGTTTTTT. This sequence encodes CASSYSANTGELFF.

This clone was seen only a few times. V and J are TRBV28 and TRBJ2-6; TRBD2 agrees at 11 bases. Germline CDR1 and CDR2: MDHEN and SYDVKM. CDR3 length equals 17 residues. Trimming cost V 5 bases and J 0 bases; bases outside gene matches: 3. CDR3 loop: CASSPGTSGSGANVLTF. The CDR3 DNA is TGTGCCAGCAGTCCTGGGACTAGCGGCTCTGGGGCCAACGTCCTGACTTTC.

The V and J genes are TRBV11-2 and TRBJ2-7, with D hard to call. The germline CDR1 and CDR2 sequences are SGHAT and FQNNGV. V was pared by 1 base and J by 6 bases, with 4 bases between. The CDR3 length is 11 residues. The CDR3 protein is CASSLVSEQYF. The CDR3, as DNA: TGTGCCAGCAGCTTAGTGTCCGAGCAGTACTTC.

The V gene is TRBV7-8, the J gene TRBJ2-1; 9 bases line up with TRBD2. The V segment lost 5 bases and the J segment 0 bases; nucleotides outside the gene matches: 11. Germline-derived CDR1 and CDR2 are SGHVS and FQNEAQ. The CDR3 loop spans 18 amino acids. CDR3 sequence (DNA): TGTGCCAGCAGCCTGACTAGCGGCCTACCGAGCTCCTACAATGAGCAGTTCTTC. Amino acids: CASSLTSGLPSSYNEQFF.

This chain uses TRBV28 with TRBJ2-7; 8 nucleotides line up with TRBD1. The germline V gene has CDR1 MDHEN and CDR2 SYDVKM. The CDR3 length is 15 residues. Trimming took 5 bases from V and 3 from J; bases not matched to a gene: 9. The CDR3 protein is CASSPTRGLFYEQYF. The CDR3, as DNA: TGTGCCAGCAGTCCCACCAGGGGGCTCTTCTACGAGCAGTACTTC.

CDR3 sequence (DNA): TGTGCCAGCAGTTTCTTAGCGGGAGTTATTAACGAGCAGTACTTC. Amino acids: CASSFLAGVINEQYF. The J gene is TRBJ2-7, the V gene TRBV6-5; 9 nucleotides line up with TRBD2. Trimming removed 4 bases from V and 5 bases from J; junction bases left unmatched: 9. The CDR3 spans 15 residues. Germline lookup yields CDR1 MNHEY and CDR2 SVGAGI.

The gene calls are TRBV9 and TRBJ2-1; a possible D gene is TRBD2 (5 bases). The germline V gene has CDR1 SGDLS and CDR2 YYNGEE. Trimming shortened V by 0 bases and J by 9 bases, and 16 bases separated the two germline ends. This CDR3 has 15 residues. The CDR3 reads CASSVARFGAGEQFF. CDR3 in DNA: TGTGCCAGCAGCGTAGCGAGGTTCGGCGCGGGTGAGCAGTTCTTC.

For the CDR3, the DNA is TGTGCCAGCAGCTTAGCCGGAGAGGGCGAGCAGTACTTC. This gives the protein CASSLAGEGEQYF. This sequence joins TRBV7-6 and TRBJ2-7, with D possibly TRBD2 on 5 matching bases. Trimming shortened V by 0 bases and J by 6 bases, and 9 bases separated the two germline ends. This CDR3 region has 13 residues. The germline V gene encodes CDR1 SGHVS and CDR2 FNYEAQ.

V gene TRBV4-2 combines with J gene TRBJ2-1; D may be TRBD1 or TRBD2 (5 bases each). V was shortened by 6 bases and J by 7 bases, with 10 bases between the two germline ends. This CDR3 has 12 amino acids. Germline V CDR1 and CDR2: LGHNA, YNFKEQ. CDR3 sequence (DNA): TGTGCCAGCAGTGGGACCCGAAATGAGCAGTTCTTC. This sequence encodes CASSGTRNEQFF.

The rearrangement uses TRBV6-5 and TRBJ2-1; 11 bases fit TRBD2. The CDR3 sequence is 16 residues long. The germline V gene encodes CDR1 MNHEY and CDR2 SVGAGI. J was trimmed by 2 bases and V by 2 bases; bases with no gene match: 2. The CDR3 nucleotides read TGTGCCAGCAGTTACACTAGCGGGAGAGCCTACAATGAGCAGTTCTTC. It is translated as CASSYTSGRAYNEQFF.

A single count supports this clone. V is TRBV28 and J is TRBJ1-5; the match to TRBD1 covers 7 bases. The CDR3 consists of 14 residues. Germline V lookup: CDR1 MDHEN, CDR2 SYDVKM. Trimming took 3 bases from V and 2 from J; bases not matched to a gene: 1. CDR3 sequence: CASSFGQGNQPQHF. CDR3 in DNA: TGTGCCAGCAGTTTCGGACAGGGCAATCAGCCCCAGCATTTT.

In this sample, this clone turned up a few times. The chain couples TRBV6-1 to TRBJ1-1, with D uncertain. The germline gives CDR1 MNHNS, CDR2 SASEGT. V lost 2 bases and J 5 bases, leaving 12 bases between the germline ends. This CDR3 is built from 14 residues. In nucleotides, the CDR3 is TGTGCCAGCAGTGAATTCGTTGAGTCGACTGAAGCTTTCTTT. Translation: CASSEFVESTEAFF.